What follows describes a single T cell receptor (beta chain). This clonotype was recorded a few times. Which antigen it targets is not known. Per-base qualities were not stored, and no clone one base away is much larger. The CDR3 covers 17 residues, taking in both the cysteine and the phenylalanine. Just the 51-base CDR3 DNA is kept, in frame starting at base 1. Trimming leaves V shorter by 1 base and J shorter by 6 bases, with the junction holding 9 bases beyond the gene matches. As encoded in the germline V gene, CDR1 is KGHDR while CDR2 is SFDVKD. These reads were obtained on an Illumina NovaSeq 6000. Using 5'RACE with constant-segment primers, TCRalpha and TCRbeta cDNA libraries were constructed, with sample barcodes and unique molecular identifiers added in the process. RNA was extracted from every sample with Trizol reagent. Amplification of the libraries took two PCR steps, and the second step added a second sample barcode plus Illumina TruSeq adapters. Sequencing of the libraries was done on an Illumina NovaSeq, producing 2 x 150 bp paired-end reads. On the authors' methods: The reads were demultiplexed and collapsed into UMI-guided consensus sequences using migec v1.2.7. Using mixcr v2.1.11, the UMI consensuses were aligned to TRA and TRB V and J templates and assembled into clonotypes. Expanded or contracted clonotypes were those called significant by both edgeR and NoisET, with noise models trained on biological replicates. For edgeR calls, a false discovery rate-adjusted p below 0.01 and a log2 fold-change threshold of 1 were applied. As an exploratory analysis of dynamics, max-normalized trajectories of the 1000 most abundant clonotypes were examined by PCA with hierarchical clustering. Separately sequenced CD4+ and CD8+ repertoires were used to assign a CD4 or CD8 phenotype to each responding clone. TCRdb reran the public reads through fastp at Q25 and MiXCR, keeping productive beta chains. Rows merge per CDR3 protein into single entries with the most common DNA and genes. These V and J calls derive from TCRdb rather than the authors' analysis. The sample profile shows about 120,000 distinct CDR3 sequences; approximately 16% of them were found once. Approximately 15% of the sample lies in the top ten.

Ficoll-Paque density gradient centrifugation was the method used to isolate PBMCs. This record belongs to a study of T-cell memory formation after mild COVID-19 (TCRdb year 2021). General notes on the study: TCR sequence clusters from the two donors were largely donor specific. In a couple of donors, T-cell clones that expanded and contracted after mild COVID-19 were followed by sequencing TCRalpha and TCRbeta repertoires longitudinally. Two young, previously healthy adult volunteers, one female and one male, were included in the cohort. Results the study describes overall, beyond this receptor: Only a couple of mild cases were covered by the study, and larger cohorts that include severe cases with pre-infection samples were considered necessary. Some responding clones were detected in pre-infection memory, which suggested that pre-existing cross-reactive memory T cells had joined the SARS-CoV-2 response. Whether the second-wave clones peaking on day 37 were SARS-CoV-2 specific was not confirmed. From day 15 to 85, contracting clones showed balanced CD4/CD8 phenotypes, whereas a second wave of clones that expanded from day 15 to 37 leaned towards CD4+. Contracting CD4+ clones turned up mainly in the CM and EM memory subsets, whereas EMRA was where CD8+ clones were enriched.

Sequencing was performed on PBMCs or a T cell subset sorted from them (not recorded which). The sequence is built from TRBV24-1 and TRBJ2-3; 10 junctional bases match TRBD2. This clonotype was obtained from an adult woman who had mild COVID-19 (a few samples of this study predate the infection). The sample titles of this study are shuffled in the database, so cell type and time point are left out; the donor was told from shared clones. CDR3 region: CATSDLGYSGGSDTQYF. The nucleotide sequence is given as TGTGCCACCAGTGATTTAGGCTATAGCGGGGGGAGCGATACGCAGTATTTT.